This TCR beta chain stems from a study of shared clonotypes between healthy human individuals (dated by TCRdb to about 2020). Context from the whole study: Two women and a few men aged 18 to 49 years were included in the cohort. To estimate repertoire size and how much clonotype sharing occurs between individuals, the study deeply sequenced the blood TCR repertoires of five healthy adults. For each donor, CD4 naive and CD4 memory were each run on three plates, CD8 naive on two plates, and CD8 memory on one plate. Leukapheresis yielded between about 0.9 and 10 billion PBMCs per donor. To increase sequencing depth and limit assay-specific biases, different laboratories used diverse techniques to prepare libraries and sequence TCR repertoires.

The donors were healthy, HIV-negative adults with no recently reported acute infections or vaccinations. All donors were Caucasian adults living in Nashville, Tennessee, USA. CD4+ T cells were enriched through magnetic negative selection, after which naive cells were positively selected on CD45RA and the remaining negative fraction served as the memory subset. After blood collection by leukapheresis, PBMCs were isolated using Ficoll-Histopaque density gradient centrifugation and then cryopreserved in the vapor phase of liquid nitrogen. Purity and quantity of every magnetically sorted T cell population were checked by analytical flow cytometry. Genomic DNA was isolated from each sorted fraction and quantified by UV absorbance on a Nanodrop 2000c. This clone was seen only a few times. Its antigen is not yet known. Qualities for individual bases were not recorded, and no much larger clone is one base off.

TCR CDR3 regions were amplified from genomic DNA by multiplex PCR using the deep immunoSEQ assay. Extracted genomic DNA from each cell subset was spread evenly across all wells of several immunoSEQ 96-well plates, with each plate serving as a replicate. Each replicate PCR for sorted subsets received about 200 ng genomic DNA, equal to tens of thousands of T cell genomes. Purified libraries were quantified with a Qubit 3.0 fluorometer, sized on a Bioanalyzer 2100, and re-quantified with the KAPA Library Quantification kit. Each immunoSEQ 96-well plate was sequenced on its own single-read 150-cycle Illumina NextSeq 550 flow cell. As for the original processing: Because the immunoSEQ output held only junctional sequences and lacked quality scores, the filtering could not match the filtering applied to full-length reads. To assign V/J genes and CDR3, sequences were annotated using PyIR, a Python wrapper for IgBLAST v1.9, with IMGT germline references. Any read was removed if the V/J assignment was weak (E-value above 1e-6), the CDR3 was missing, or the read contained stop codons, out-of-frame junctions, or ambiguous translated residues. A V3J clonotype was defined by an identical inferred V gene, J gene, and CDR3 amino acid sequence. The percentage overlap between two repertoires was calculated by dividing the number of shared unique clonotypes by the size of the smaller repertoire. Richness of each repertoire was evaluated using RTK rarefaction, the Chao1 estimator, and Recon v2.1 estimates of unobserved clonotypes. Generation probabilities for all TCRbeta clonotypes obtained by the gDNA method from several donors were computed using OLGA. TCRdb limited this immuneACCESS table to in-frame rearrangements with V and J called. A share of clones is missing; checked studies link under half to unresolved V genes, and the rest is unexplained. V and J calls and clone size come straight from that table; D and trimming were deduced from the DNA. The sample contains about 680,000 clones, 73% of them found a single time. The leading ten clones occupy around 1.7% of the sample.

What the study reported, not specific to this receptor: The small number of donors limited the genetic and exposure-history diversity represented. Rarefaction of sorted-subset datasets indicated incomplete sequencing despite the large sequencing depth. Compared with non-shared clonotypes, the clonotypes found in all four sorted-subset donors had higher generation probabilities. Pairwise subsampling led to the expectation that sequencing depth would affect the degree of clonotype sharing among donors. About 5% of naive CD4, 3% to 4% of naive CD8, 2.3% of memory CD4, and about 0.4% of memory CD8 clonotypes were shared across four donors. Only blood was sampled, and tissue TCR repertoires likely differ from those in blood. Estimated clonotype richness was generally larger for naive than for memory subsets.

The sequenced material came from memory CD4+ T cells sorted from blood. In light of the paper, this sample's cell subset or site label describes: CD45RA-negative fraction. The TCR sequence derives from a woman aged 25-40 years in good health.

The base sequence is TGTGCCAGCAGTTCGCAGGGGGAACATCAGCCCCAGCATTTT. This gives the protein CASSSQGEHQPQHF. The chain is assembled from TRBV28 and TRBJ1-5; TRBD1 fits 7 bases in the junction. Reading the germline V gene gives CDR1 MDHEN and CDR2 SYDVKM. After removal of 4 bases from V and 5 bases from J, the junction retains 5 bases not matched to a gene. The CDR3 numbers 14 residues from cysteine through phenylalanine. Only CDR3 DNA remains: 42 bases, in frame from the first base.